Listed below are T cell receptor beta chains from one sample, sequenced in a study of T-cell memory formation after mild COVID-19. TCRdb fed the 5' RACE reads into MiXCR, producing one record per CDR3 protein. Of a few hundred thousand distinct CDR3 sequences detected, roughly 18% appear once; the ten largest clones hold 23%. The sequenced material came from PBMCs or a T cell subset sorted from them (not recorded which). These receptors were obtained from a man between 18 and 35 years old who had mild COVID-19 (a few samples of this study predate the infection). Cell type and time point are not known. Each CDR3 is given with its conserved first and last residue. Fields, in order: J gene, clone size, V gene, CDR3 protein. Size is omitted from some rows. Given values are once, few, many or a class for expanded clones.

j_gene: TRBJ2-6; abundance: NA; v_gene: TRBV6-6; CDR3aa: CAVRESGANVLTF
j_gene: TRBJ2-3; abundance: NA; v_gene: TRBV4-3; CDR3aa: CASSQDTNTDTQYF
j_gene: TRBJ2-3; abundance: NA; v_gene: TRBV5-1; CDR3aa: CASRRQGETDTQYF
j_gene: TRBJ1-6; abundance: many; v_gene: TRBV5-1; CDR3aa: CASSRGVRDLSIHPNSPLHF
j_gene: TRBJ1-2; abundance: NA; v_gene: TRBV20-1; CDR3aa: CSARGHNNYGYTF
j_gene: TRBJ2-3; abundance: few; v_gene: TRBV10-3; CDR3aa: CAIRAGDTQYF
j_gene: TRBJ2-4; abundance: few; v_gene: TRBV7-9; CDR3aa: CASSPPTGKEYF
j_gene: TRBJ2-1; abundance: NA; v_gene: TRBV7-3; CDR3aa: CASSPTGIGEQFF
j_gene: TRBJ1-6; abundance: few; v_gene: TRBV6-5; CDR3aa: CASSLTPQGGGSPLHF
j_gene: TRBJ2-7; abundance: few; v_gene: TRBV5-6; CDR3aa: CASSLAGDGYEQYF
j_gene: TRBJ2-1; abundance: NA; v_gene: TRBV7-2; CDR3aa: CASSARLAGGFNEQFF
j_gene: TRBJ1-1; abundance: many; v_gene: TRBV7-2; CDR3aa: CASSPQGAAEAFF
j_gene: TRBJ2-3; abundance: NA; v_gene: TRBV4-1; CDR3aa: CASSQGDPRAGGTDTQYF
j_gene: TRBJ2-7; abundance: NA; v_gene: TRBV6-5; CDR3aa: CASSYSMGYEQYF
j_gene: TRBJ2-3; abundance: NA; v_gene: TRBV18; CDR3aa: CASSPYYSRFGTDTQYF
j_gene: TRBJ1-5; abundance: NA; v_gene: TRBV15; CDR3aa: CATSRGRENQPQHF
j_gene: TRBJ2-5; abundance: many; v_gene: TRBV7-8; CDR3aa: CASSLARQFGRETQYF
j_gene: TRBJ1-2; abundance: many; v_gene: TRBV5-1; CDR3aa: CASSLSPETGYTF